This passage covers 19 T cell receptor beta chains from one sample sequenced in a study of OX40 agonist ivuxolimab in advanced cancers. Generated by immunoSEQ multiplex PCR, the TCRdb table keeps only in-frame clones and is missing some. The sample includes tens of thousands of clones, roughly 94% of them seen just once. This material consisted of CD4+ or CD8+ T cells sorted from blood, taken in a trial of the OX40 agonist ivuxolimab. All receptors derive from an adult with an advanced solid tumor such as melanoma, head and neck, liver or kidney cancer.

This rearrangement joins TRBV7-2 to TRBJ1-1; D is ambiguous. The V end was cut by 2 bases, the J end by 1 base, with 8 bases between. CDR3 length equals 14 residues. Germline CDR1 and CDR2: SGHTA and FQGNSA. The CDR3 region is CASSLLGGNTEAFF. Here the CDR3 DNA reads TGTGCCAGCAGCTTACTCGGAGGGAACACTGAAGCTTTCTTT.

The chain has TRBV7-9 and TRBJ2-5, with TRBD2 identical over 8 bases. The V gene end was trimmed by 4 bases and the J gene end by 5 bases; junction bases not matched to a gene: 12. The CDR3 runs 16 residues. Germline-derived CDR1 and CDR2 are SEHNR and FQNEAQ (reference sequence). The CDR3 coding sequence is TGTGCCAGCAGCTCTACGGGGAGCGGGAGTGTTGAGACCCAGTACTTC. It is translated as CASSSTGSGSVETQYF.

The chain carries TRBV27 and TRBJ2-7, with D possibly TRBD2 on 6 matching bases. This CDR3 contains 15 residues. The germline gives CDR1 MNHEY, CDR2 SMNVEV (reference sequence). V lost 0 bases to trimming and J lost 4 bases, with 13 bases between them. In nucleotides, the CDR3 is TGTGCCAGCAGTTTATCATCCGGGACTTCTTACGAGCAGTACTTC. Protein: CASSLSSGTSYEQYF.

This chain links TRBV4-1 with TRBJ2-3; the match to TRBD2 covers 8 bases. Germline V gene sequence: CDR1 MGHRA, CDR2 YSYEKL. V shed 0 bases and J 2 bases; nucleotides not matched to a gene: 7. The CDR3 is made up of 17 amino acids. The CDR3, as DNA: TGCGCCAGCAGCCAAGATCTTGTAGCGGGATTCACAGATACGCAGTATTTT. Amino acids: CASSQDLVAGFTDTQYF.

The chain joins TRBV27 to TRBJ2-7; 9 nucleotides match TRBD2. The J segment lost 3 bases and the V segment lost 10 bases, leaving 7 bases of the junction unmatched. The CDR3 is made up of 13 amino acids. CDR1 and CDR2 from the germline V gene are MNHEY and SMNVEV (reference sequence). The CDR3 is CATRLAANYEQYF. Written as DNA, the CDR3 is TGTGCCACTCGACTAGCGGCTAACTACGAGCAGTACTTC.

This clone was picked up one time. The chain is built from TRBV19 and TRBJ2-1; 7 bases align to TRBD2. V trimming: 4 bases; J trimming: 9 bases; junction bases outside the gene matches: 6. Looked up from germline, CDR1 is LNHDA and CDR2 is SQIVND (reference sequence). The CDR3 runs 13 residues. The CDR3 here is CASSTGLAAEQFF. The CDR3 region has the DNA TGTGCCAGTAGTACTGGTCTAGCGGCTGAGCAGTTCTTC.

The rearrangement uses TRBV7-6 and TRBJ1-5, with D unresolved. Trimming pared 5 bases from V and 2 bases from J, leaving 7 bases between. From germline, CDR1 is SGHVS and CDR2 FNYEAQ. The CDR3 contains 13 residues. The CDR3 DNA is TGTGCCAGCAGCAATGGGGGCAATCAGCCCCAGCATTTT. Its translation: CASSNGGNQPQHF. Full variable domain (missing parts from reference TRBV7-6 and TRBJ1-5): GAGVSQSPRYKVTKRGQDVALRCDPISGHVSLYWYRQALGQGPEFLTYFNYEAQQDKSGLPNDRFSAERPEGSISTLTIQRTEQRDSAMYRCASSNGGNQPQHFGDGTRLSIL.

The V and J genes are TRBV19 and TRBJ2-7; 7 nucleotides agree with TRBD1. The CDR3 has 16 amino acids. CDR1 is LNHDA, CDR2 SQIVND, per germline (reference sequence). V shed 2 bases, J shed 0 bases, and the junction held 7 bases outside the gene matches. CDR3 region: CASSILLAGGSYEQYF. CDR3 in DNA: TGTGCCAGTAGTATATTGTTGGCAGGGGGCTCCTACGAGCAGTACTTC.

The chain is built from TRBV5-1 and TRBJ2-2; D may be TRBD1 (5 bases). The CDR3 has 16 residues. The germline CDR1 and CDR2 sequences are SGHRS and YFSETQ. With 3 bases removed from V and 7 bases from J, the gap between germline ends came to 19 bases. The CDR3 region has the DNA TGCGCCAGCAGCTGGACGTGGCAGGGATATGGCGGGGAGCTGTTTTTT. Translated: CASSWTWQGYGGELFF.

The genes are TRBV27 and TRBJ2-3; D ambiguous. The ends were cut back, 5 bases at V and 4 bases at J, with 7 bases in the middle. Germline loops: CDR1 MNHEY, CDR2 SMNVEV (reference sequence). The CDR3 has 12 residues. CDR3: CASSQRADTQYF. CDR3 sequence (DNA): TGTGCCAGCAGTCAGCGAGCAGATACGCAGTATTTT.

J is TRBJ2-7 and V is TRBV5-1; no clear D gene. Deletions cut 1 base from V and 3 bases from J, with 8 bases between. This CDR3 comprises 13 residues. Germline values: CDR1 SGHRS, CDR2 YFSETQ. The DNA of the CDR3 is TGCGCCAGCAGCTTGACAGCCGACTACGAGCAGTACTTC. This gives the protein CASSLTADYEQYF.

The J gene is TRBJ2-1, the V gene TRBV4-3, with 12 nucleotides matching TRBD2. V was clipped by 2 bases and J by 6 bases; unmatched bases: 5. This CDR3 region has 16 residues. Looked up from germline, CDR1 is LGHNA and CDR2 is YSLEER. The CDR3 protein is CASSQKLAGGPNEQFF. In DNA, the CDR3 is TGCGCCAGCAGCCAAAAGCTAGCGGGAGGGCCCAATGAGCAGTTCTTC.

The chain joins TRBV4-1 to TRBJ1-2; possibly TRBD1 for D (6 bases). Germline V gene data show CDR1 as MGHRA and CDR2 as YSYEKL. Between the trimmed V and J ends, which lost 0 bases and 2 bases, there was a span of 10 bases. The CDR3 loop spans 15 amino acids. The CDR3 sequence is CASSQEYRENYGYTF. The CDR3 DNA reads TGCGCCAGCAGCCAAGAGTACAGGGAAAACTATGGCTACACCTTC.

The chain combines TRBV7-9 with TRBJ1-2; D remains ambiguous. This CDR3 is 13 amino acids long. The germline V gene has CDR1 SEHNR and CDR2 FQNEAQ (reference sequence). The V end lost 0 bases, the J end lost 10 bases, and 12 bases lay between the germline ends. The CDR3 region is CASSLAAQRAYTF. The CDR3 nucleotides are TGTGCCAGCAGCTTAGCGGCACAGAGGGCCTACACCTTC.

The chain is built from TRBV6-5 and TRBJ2-7; 12 bases match TRBD2. Germline V CDR1 and CDR2: MNHEY, SVGAGI. V lost 7 bases and J lost 7; bases outside the gene matches: 8. The CDR3 loop spans 14 amino acids. The CDR3 sequence is CASTPRTSGMEQYF. The CDR3 region has the DNA TGTGCCAGCACTCCTAGGACTAGCGGGATGGAGCAGTACTTC.

Turning to this clone: Other DNA sequences of this sample code for an identical CDR3. The chain combines TRBV27 with TRBJ2-7; 8 bases are a match to TRBD1. CDR1 and CDR2 from the germline V gene are MNHEY and SMNVEV (reference sequence). V lost 6 bases, J lost 4 bases, and 8 bases stayed unmatched. The CDR3 runs 14 residues. CDR3 region: CASSTTGVGYEQYF. The CDR3 DNA reads TGTGCCAGCAGCACGACAGGGGTTGGGTACGAGCAGTACTTC.

V is TRBV6-5 and J is TRBJ2-1, with unresolved D. CDR3 length equals 16 residues. The V end lost 0 bases, the J end lost 0 bases, and 9 bases lay between the germline ends. From germline, CDR1 is MNHEY and CDR2 SVGAGI. CDR3 loop: CASSYSRLSSYNEQFF. The CDR3 region has the DNA TGTGCCAGCAGTTACTCCAGACTGAGCTCCTACAATGAGCAGTTCTTC.

The rearrangement links TRBV18 to TRBJ2-1; 10 nucleotides line up with TRBD2. The CDR3 sequence is 16 residues long. Germline CDR1 is KGHSH and CDR2 is LQKENI. The V and J ends lost 4 bases and 2 bases, in that order; junction bases with no gene match: 5. CDR3 nucleotide sequence: TGTGCCAGCTCACTCGTAGCGGGAGGTCCCTACAATGAGCAGTTCTTC. It yields the protein CASSLVAGGPYNEQFF.

The chain recombines TRBV18 with TRBJ2-1; TRBD2 is a possible D gene (5 bases). The CDR3 contains 13 residues. CDR1 is KGHSH, CDR2 LQKENI, per germline. The V and J ends lost 6 bases and 10 bases respectively, with 16 bases between them. Here the CDR3 reads CASSAGAGGEQFF. As DNA, the CDR3 is TGTGCCAGCTCCGCCGGCGCCGGAGGCGAGCAGTTCTTC.